This TCR beta chain was profiled in a study of OX40 agonist ivuxolimab in advanced cancers. CDR1 and CDR2 from the germline V gene are MDHEN and SYDVKM. V gave up 6 bases and J gave up 4 bases; unmatched junction bases: 5. CDR3 length equals 14 residues. Data came from immunoSEQ multiplex PCR; TCRdb stores just in-frame clones and leaves some out. The sample records tens of thousands of clones, 80% to 90% being singletons. This specimen was CD4+ or CD8+ T cells sorted from blood, taken in a trial of the OX40 agonist ivuxolimab. The chain has TRBV28 and TRBJ2-7; 11 nucleotides align to TRBD2. This sequence originates from an adult with an advanced solid tumor such as melanoma, head and neck, liver or kidney cancer. The DNA for the CDR3 is TGTGCCAGCAGGTTTAGGACTAGCGGGTACGAGCAGTACTTC. This encodes CASRFRTSGYEQYF.